Listed here are 9 T cell receptor beta chains from one sample, sequenced in a study of T cell responses to AZD1222 COVID-19 vaccine. This table comes from immunoSEQ multiplex PCR, and its TCRdb copy is limited to in-frame clones, with some not included. This table holds about 160,000 clones, roughly 90% found once. Sequencing was performed on peripheral blood, taken on day 0 of AZD1222 vaccination. The origin of the receptors is an adult in good health.

V is TRBV28 and J is TRBJ2-1; 9 positions agree with TRBD1. J was trimmed by 4 bases and V by 3 bases; bases with no gene match: 7. This CDR3 spans 16 amino acids. Looked up from germline, CDR1 is MDHEN and CDR2 is SYDVKM. The CDR3 loop reads CASSFAGTGIYNEQFF. CDR3 DNA sequence: TGTGCCAGCAGTTTCGCCGGGACAGGGATTTACAATGAGCAGTTCTTC. Using reference TRBV28 and TRBJ2-1 for the parts outside the CDR3, the full variable domain is DVKVTQSSRYLVKRTGEKVFLECVQDMDHENMFWYRQDPGLGLRLIYFSYDVKMKEKGDIPEGYSVSREKKERFSLILESASTNQTSMYLCASSFAGTGIYNEQFFGPGTRLTVL.

In DNA form, the CDR3 reads TGTGCCAGCAGCCCCTACTCTAGCGGTAACAATGAGCAGTTCTTC. Its protein product is CASSPYSSGNNEQFF. The chain recombines TRBV7-2 with TRBJ2-1, with 7 bases identical to TRBD2. V shed 5 bases, J shed 5 bases, and the junction held 9 bases outside the gene matches. The CDR3 contains 15 residues. The germline V gene encodes CDR1 SGHTA and CDR2 FQGNSA.

J is TRBJ2-1 and V is TRBV28; 7 bases map to TRBD2. The CDR3 is made up of 15 amino acids. Germline CDR1 and CDR2: MDHEN and SYDVKM. V lost 7 bases, J lost 7 bases, and 13 bases stayed unmatched. CDR3 in amino acids: CASTKRGTNFNEQFF. CDR3 in DNA: TGTGCCAGCACCAAAAGAGGGACTAACTTTAATGAGCAGTTCTTC.

This clone was observed a handful of times. The chain employs TRBV28 and TRBJ1-2, with no clear D. The CDR3 spans 15 residues. The V end was cut by 2 bases, the J end by 4 bases, with 14 bases between. CDR1 is MDHEN, CDR2 SYDVKM, per germline. CDR3 bases: TGTGCCAGCAGTTTAGCCGGCACACCGAGCTATGGCTACACCTTC. Protein: CASSLAGTPSYGYTF.

CDR3 bases: TGTGCCAGCAGCAGACAGCTACAAGAGACCCAGTACTTC. Translated, it gives CASSRQLQETQYF. This chain joins TRBV28 and TRBJ2-5, with a tentative D call TRBD1 (5 bases). The germline CDR1 and CDR2 sequences are MDHEN and SYDVKM. CDR3 length: 13 residues. V shed 6 bases and J shed 2 bases, with 10 bases lying between them.

The V and J genes are TRBV4-3 and TRBJ2-3; 15 positions agree with TRBD2. Germline CDR1 and CDR2: LGHNA and YSLEER. Trimming at V came to 2 bases and at J to 2 bases, leaving 14 bases not matched to a gene. CDR3 length equals 21 residues. The CDR3 DNA follows: TGCGCCAGCAGCCAACCAATTAGGACTAGCGGGAGGGCCCCAGCCACAGATACGCAGTATTTT. Encoded protein: CASSQPIRTSGRAPATDTQYF.

The chain couples TRBV4-3 to TRBJ2-1; 7 positions agree with TRBD1. The ends lost 6 bases at V and 0 bases at J; junction bases unmatched: 5. The germline gives CDR1 LGHNA, CDR2 YSLEER. The CDR3 sequence is 15 residues long. CDR3 nucleotide sequence: TGCGCCAGCAGTTCGACAGGGAGCTCCTACAATGAGCAGTTCTTC. It yields the protein CASSSTGSSYNEQFF.

V and J are TRBV30 and TRBJ1-5; D unresolved. Trimming took 1 base from V and 3 from J, leaving 7 bases between them. The CDR3 extends over 13 amino acids. CDR1 is GTSNPN and CDR2 is SVGIG in the germline V gene (reference sequence). Written as DNA, the CDR3 is TGTGCCTGGAGTGGGGCAGACAATCAGCCCCAGCATTTT. Encoded protein: CAWSGADNQPQHF.

V and J are TRBV23-1 and TRBJ1-5; TRBD1 might be the D (5 bases). TRBV23-1 is an ORF for which the function is uncertain. The ends were cut back, 6 bases at V and 2 bases at J, with 23 bases in the middle. This CDR3 contains 18 residues. In DNA form, the CDR3 reads TGCGCCAGCAGACGCAACGGGACCCGGCAGCGGGGCAATCAGCCCCAGCATTTT. Translating it yields CASRRNGTRQRGNQPQHF.